The rows below give T cell receptor beta chains drawn from one sample of a study of blood T cells in healthy people across ages. Using its own MiXCR run on the 5' RACE reads, TCRdb lists one record per CDR3 protein. The profile covers more than 800,000 distinct CDR3 sequences, with 25% to 30% appearing a single time and roughly 17% taken by the ten largest. Sample: blood. These receptor sequences come from a woman older than 75 in good health. CDR3s include the opening cysteine and the closing phenylalanine or tryptophan. D genes are given only for firm matches. Where a row states a size, it is once, few, many or the class of an expanded clone; other rows omit it.

NA | NA | TRBJ1-1 | TRBV7-2 | TGTGCCAGCAGGTTAACTTGGAACACTGAAGCTTTCTTT | CASRLTWNTEAFF
NA | NA | TRBJ2-3 | TRBV4-1 | TGCGCCAGCAGCCAAGGCCCCAGGTTCACAGATACGCAGTATTTT | CASSQGPRFTDTQYF
NA | many | TRBJ2-7 | TRBV12-3/TRBV12-4 | TGTGCCAGCAGTTTCGGGACGACCTACGAGCAGTACTTC | CASSFGTTYEQYF
NA | NA | TRBJ1-1 | TRBV7-2 | TGTGCCAGCAGCTTAGCGTCAGGGCGCGCTGAAGCTTTCTTT | CASSLASGRAEAFF
NA | NA | TRBJ1-2 | TRBV7-2 | TGTGCCAGCAGCTTAGCCCCGGGGGGGGCAGGGGGCTACACCTTC | CASSLAPGGAGGYTF
NA | few | TRBJ1-2 | TRBV2 | TGTGCCAGCAGGGAAACAGGGAGCCGCTACACCTTC | CASRETGSRYTF
NA | many | TRBJ2-5 | TRBV7-2 | TGTGCCAGCAGTTCTGCAGGGTTTGGGGAGACCCAGTACTTC | CASSSAGFGETQYF
NA | few | TRBJ2-5 | TRBV5-1 | TGCGCCAGCAGCGCCCCCACGGAGACCCAGTACTTC | CASSAPTETQYF
NA | NA | TRBJ2-1 | TRBV7-9 | TGTGCCAGCAGCTTAGTCGGGGCTCGGGTATTTGGGAATGAGCAGTTCTTC | CASSLVGARVFGNEQFF
NA | NA | TRBJ1-2 | TRBV7-7 | TGTGCCAGCAGCTACCAGGGGTTCTACCTTTTGGGTGGCTACACCTTC | CASSYQGFYLLGGYTF
NA | NA | TRBJ2-2 | TRBV18 | TGTGCCAGCTCACCATACTCCGCGAACACCGGGGAGCTGTTTTTT | CASSPYSANTGELFF
NA | many | TRBJ2-3 | TRBV20-1 | TGCAGTGCTAGAGTCCCAATGACAGATACGCAGTATTTT | CSARVPMTDTQYF
NA | once | TRBJ1-1 | TRBV28 | TGTGCCAGCAGTCTAGGTTCCGGGGGGAAGAGCACTGAAGCTTTCTTT | CASSLGSGGKSTEAFF
TRBD2 | many | TRBJ2-5 | TRBV20-1 | TGCAGTGCTTCCCGACTAGCCCGGGGGGAGACCCAGTACTTC | CSASRLARGETQYF
TRBD1 | many | TRBJ2-1 | TRBV7-2 | TGTGCCAGCAGCATTTACTACAGGGGGGCTAACAATGAGCAGTTCTTC | CASSIYYRGANNEQFF
NA | few | TRBJ1-1 | TRBV7-6 | TGTGCCAGCAGCTTAGCGCCGGCAGGAAACACTGAAGCTTTCTTT | CASSLAPAGNTEAFF
NA | few | TRBJ2-3 | TRBV6-5 | TGTGCCAGCAGTTTGATCGGGGCCCGAGGAAACACAGATACGCAGTATTTT | CASSLIGARGNTDTQYF
NA | NA | TRBJ1-2 | TRBV5-1 | TGCGCCAGCAGCTTGGCGGGGGGCCTGTCGGATGGCTACACCTTC | CASSLAGGLSDGYTF
TRBD2 | many | TRBJ2-3 | TRBV6-2/TRBV6-3 | TGTGCCAGCAGTTTTTCGGGACTAGGAAAATCTAGGGCGCAGTATTTT | CASSFSGLGKSRAQYF
NA | many | TRBJ1-6 | TRBV20-1 | TGCAGTGCTAGGGCCCGGGGGCGATCACCCCTCCACTTT | CSARARGRSPLHF
NA | many | TRBJ2-7 | TRBV27 | TGTGCCAGCAGTTTATCGTTCCCTAGTAGTAGCTCCTACGAGCAGTACTTC | CASSLSFPSSSSYEQYF
NA | NA | TRBJ2-1 | TRBV14 | TGTGCCAGCAGCCAAGATTGGAGGGCCCTGAAGATCAATGAGCAGTTCTTC | CASSQDWRALKINEQFF
NA | many | TRBJ1-6 | TRBV5-8 | TGTGCCAGCAGCTTGATAGGGGGTTCACCCCTCCACTTT | CASSLIGGSPLHF
NA | many | TRBJ2-7 | TRBV6-2/TRBV6-3 | TGTGCCAGCCGACAGCCGAACTACGAGCAGTACTTC | CASRQPNYEQYF
NA | few | TRBJ1-5 | TRBV21-1 | TGTGCCAGCAGCCTCGGGCCCCGGGAGCAGGGCAATCAGCCCCAGCATTTT | CASSLGPREQGNQPQHF
NA | few | TRBJ1-1 | TRBV20-1 | TGCAGTGCTAGGGTATCTGGGTCGAACACTGAAGCTTTCTTT | CSARVSGSNTEAFF
NA | many | TRBJ2-3 | TRBV6-5 | TGTGCCAGCAGCCCGACCCTAAGGACAGATACGCAGTATTTT | CASSPTLRTDTQYF
NA | NA | TRBJ2-1 | TRBV12-3/TRBV12-4 | TGTGCCAGCAGTTTACGGGGCCAAGAGACCCAGTTCTTC | CASSLRGQETQFF
NA | NA | TRBJ2-7 | TRBV7-2 | TGTGCCAGCAGAAGGGAGGGGGTTGGTAGCTCCTACGAGCAGTACTTC | CASRREGVGSSYEQYF
TRBD1 | many | TRBJ1-2 | TRBV7-8 | TGTGCCAGCAGACCGGACAGGGCTAACTATGGCTACACCTTC | CASRPDRANYGYTF
NA | NA | TRBJ2-1 | TRBV14 | TGTGCCAGCAGCCAAGACAAAACTAGATACAATGAGCAGTTCTTC | CASSQDKTRYNEQFF
NA | NA | TRBJ2-5 | TRBV30 | TGTGCCTGGAGTATAGGCGGTCAAGAGACCCAGTACTTC | CAWSIGGQETQYF
NA | NA | TRBJ1-5 | TRBV18 | TGTGCCAGCTCAAGGGACGGGTACAATCAGCCCCAGCATTTT | CASSRDGYNQPQHF
NA | NA | TRBJ1-4 | TRBV28 | TGTGCCAGCAGCCGTCTGGGGTCAACTAATGAAAAACTGTTTTTT | CASSRLGSTNEKLFF
NA | many | TRBJ1-2 | TRBV29-1 | TGCAGCGTTGGTGTGTTCCCCCATGAGGCGGACTATGGCTACACCTTC | CSVGVFPHEADYGYTF
NA | NA | TRBJ2-4 | TRBV11-3 | TGTGCCAGCAGCTTAGAGGGGCCTCCAGCCAAAAACATTCAGTACTTC | CASSLEGPPAKNIQYF
NA | NA | TRBJ2-3 | TRBV5-1 | TGCGCCAGCAGCTTCGGTGTTTTCACAGATACGCAGTATTTT | CASSFGVFTDTQYF
TRBD2 | NA | TRBJ2-5 | TRBV7-3 | TGTGCCAGCAGCTCGACCGGGACTACAAGAGAGACCCAGTACTTC | CASSSTGTTRETQYF
NA | many | TRBJ2-5 | TRBV20-1 | TGCAGTGCTCCCCCTGGGACTCCCAGGGAGCAGTACTTC | CSAPPGTPREQYF
NA | NA | TRBJ2-3 | TRBV27 | TGTGCCAGCATGAATGTAGGCGGCAGGGGCACAGATACGCAGTATTTT | CASMNVGGRGTDTQYF
TRBD1 | many | TRBJ2-1 | TRBV7-9 | TGTGCCAGCAGCCGGACAGGGGGCGAGGTAGTGCAGTTCTTC | CASSRTGGEVVQFF
TRBD1 | few | TRBJ1-6 | TRBV6-5 | TGTGCCAGCAGTAATTCGGACAGGTGGTTTTGGAATTCACCCCTCCACTTT | CASSNSDRWFWNSPLHF
NA | few | TRBJ1-1 | TRBV19 | TGTGCCAGTAGTCCCAGGGGTAACTGGGAGGCTTTCTTT | CASSPRGNWEAFF
NA | NA | TRBJ1-1 | TRBV7-8 | TGTGCCAGCAGCTTAAAGTCGACGGGGACTGAAGCTTTCTTT | CASSLKSTGTEAFF
TRBD2 | many | TRBJ2-5 | TRBV14 | TGTGCCAGCAGCCAAGGGACTAGCCCCGTGGAGACCCAGTACTTC | CASSQGTSPVETQYF
TRBD1 | NA | TRBJ2-5 | TRBV29-1 | TGCAGCGGCGGACAGGGGGAAGAGCAGTACTTC | CSGGQGEEQYF
NA | NA | TRBJ2-1 | TRBV11-2 | TGTGCCAGCAGCTTAACCCTGGGGGATATCTTCAATGAGCAGTTCTTC | CASSLTLGDIFNEQFF
NA | few | TRBJ1-2 | TRBV6-1 | TGTGCCAGCAGCGAAACACGGGGGCTTGGCTACACCTTC | CASSETRGLGYTF
NA | NA | TRBJ2-7 | TRBV5-6 | TGTGCCAGCAGCCTTCGGACTTCCTCCTACAATGAGCAGTACTTC | CASSLRTSSYNEQYF
NA | many | TRBJ2-3 | TRBV7-2 | TGTGCCAGCAGCCCGCGTGGACTGTCGGGCACAGATACGCAGTATTTT | CASSPRGLSGTDTQYF
NA | NA | TRBJ1-6 | TRBV6-5 | TGTGCCAGCAGTGCGGGCGGCACTCTCCACTTT | CASSAGGTLHF
TRBD1 | many | TRBJ2-6 | TRBV5-1 | TGCGCCAGCAGCAACGGACAGGGGAACTCTGGGGCCAACGTCCTGACTTTC | CASSNGQGNSGANVLTF
NA | NA | TRBJ1-6 | TRBV5-6 | TGTGCCAGCAGCTTAGGGACCAAAAATTCACCCCTCCACTTT | CASSLGTKNSPLHF
NA | few | TRBJ2-5 | TRBV5-1 | TGCGCCAGCAGCTTTGGTGGGCAGTCTTGGGGGACCCAGTACTTC | CASSFGGQSWGTQYF
NA | few | TRBJ1-6 | TRBV6-2/TRBV6-3 | TGTGCCAGCAGTTACTCGCAAGGAATTAATTCACCCCTCCACTTT | CASSYSQGINSPLHF
NA | NA | TRBJ2-7 | TRBV6-5 | TGTGCCAGCAGTTACTCGAGTCGGCCCACCTCCTACGAGCAGTACTTC | CASSYSSRPTSYEQYF
NA | NA | TRBJ2-3 | TRBV6-1 | TGTGCCAGCAGTGAAGGGCACTACACAGATACGCAGTATTTT | CASSEGHYTDTQYF